This TCR beta chain is drawn from a study of T cells after yellow fever vaccination. General study results and limits: Relatively few clonotypes were ones that appeared in both CD4 and CD8 compartments. Clones from primary vaccination mostly reappeared after the booster (approximately 96% CD4, approximately 86% CD8).

UMIs were added to TCR cDNA along with a universal primer site when it was made by 5'RACE template switching. TCRdb independently ran MiXCR on the 5' RACE reads; one entry per CDR3 protein. This table holds about 330,000 distinct CDR3 sequences, roughly 4.3% found once. This clonotype was recorded a few times. What it binds is not known. The origin of this receptor is a man between 18 and 29 years old who received the YFV17D yellow fever vaccine. The sequenced sample was PBMCs, obtained 5 days after the yellow fever booster vaccination.

The CDR3 region has the DNA TGTGCCAGCAGCCCCGGAAGTGCAGGGGAGGCTGAAGCTTTCTTT. It translates to CASSPGSAGEAEAFF. The chain has TRBV4-2 and TRBJ1-1, with D possibly being TRBD1 (6 bases). This CDR3 comprises 15 residues. Germline lookup yields CDR1 LGHNA and CDR2 YNFKEQ. V dropped 4 bases and J dropped 6 bases, with 18 bases sitting between them.